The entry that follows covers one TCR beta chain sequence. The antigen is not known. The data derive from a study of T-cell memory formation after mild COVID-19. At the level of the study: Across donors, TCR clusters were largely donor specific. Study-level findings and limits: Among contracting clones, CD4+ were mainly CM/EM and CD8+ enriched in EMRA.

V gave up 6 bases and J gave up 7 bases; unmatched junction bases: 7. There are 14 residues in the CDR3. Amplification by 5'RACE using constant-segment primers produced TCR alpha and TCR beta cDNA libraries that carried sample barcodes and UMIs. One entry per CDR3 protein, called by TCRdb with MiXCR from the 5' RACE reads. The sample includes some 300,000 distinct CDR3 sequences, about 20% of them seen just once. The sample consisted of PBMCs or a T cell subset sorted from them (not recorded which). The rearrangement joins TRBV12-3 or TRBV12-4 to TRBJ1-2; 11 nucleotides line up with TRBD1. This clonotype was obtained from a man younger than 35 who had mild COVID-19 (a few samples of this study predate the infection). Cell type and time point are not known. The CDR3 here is CASSWTGGLGGYTF. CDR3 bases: TGTGCCAGCAGCTGGACAGGGGGCTTGGGTGGCTACACCTTC.